Shown below are 32 T cell receptor beta chains from a single sample sequenced in a study of shared clonotypes between healthy human individuals. Using immunoSEQ multiplex PCR, the repertoire was profiled, and TCRdb retains in-frame clones only, with some absent. Of some 1.5 million clones detected, around 97% appear once; the ten largest clones hold more than 0.9%. The specimen sequenced was naive CD4+ T cells sorted from blood. Subset in this sample: CD45RA+ positively selected. The receptors were gathered from a man aged 25-40 years in good health.

The genes are TRBV7-9 and TRBJ2-7; 15 nucleotides line up with TRBD2. The junction had 5 bases not matched to a gene; V was cut back by 1 base and J by 7 bases. Germline V lookup: CDR1 SEHNR, CDR2 FQNEAQ (reference sequence). The CDR3 totals 16 residues. CDR3 nucleotides: TGTGCCAGCAGCTTAGAGCCGGGACTAGCGGGAGGTGAGCAGTACTTC. Amino acids: CASSLEPGLAGGEQYF.

For the CDR3, the DNA is TGTGCCAGCAGCGTAGAAGCTGGAAACACCATATATTTT. Translated, it gives CASSVEAGNTIYF. V usage is TRBV9 and J usage is TRBJ1-3; D call uncertain. CDR1 is SGDLS and CDR2 is YYNGEE in the germline V gene. CDR3 length: 13 residues. V lost 0 bases and J lost 2, with 3 bases in between.

Comments on this clone: At one boundary the junction diverges from the germline segment, which might be a read error. The chain employs TRBV5-3 and TRBJ1-1; a possible D gene is TRBD1 (6 bases). TRBV5-3 belongs to the ORF category, with a function that is uncertain. CDR3 size: 13 residues. The CDR3 nucleotides read TGTGCCAGCAGCTTGAGGGCGGGGGCAGGGCCGGCATTT. Translated: CASSLRAGAGPAF.

This clone was seen a single time. The rearrangement uses TRBV19 and TRBJ1-5; the match to TRBD1 covers 10 bases. Trimming removed 0 bases from V and 1 base from J; junction bases left unmatched: 6. This CDR3 region has 18 residues. Germline V CDR1 and CDR2: LNHDA, SQIVND (reference sequence). CDR3 sequence reads: CASSIDLRDRGSNQPQHF. The CDR3 region has the DNA TGTGCCAGTAGTATAGATCTTCGGGACAGGGGAAGCAATCAGCCCCAGCATTTT.

J is TRBJ2-2 and V is TRBV9, with 7 bases matching TRBD2. Germline trimming cut 3 bases from V and 0 bases from J; bases unmatched to any gene: 11. Germline lookup yields CDR1 SGDLS and CDR2 YYNGEE. This CDR3 spans 18 amino acids. The CDR3, as DNA: TGTGCCAGCAGCGCATACGACATAAGCGGGGCGAACACCGGGGAGCTGTTTTTT. Translated: CASSAYDISGANTGELFF.

The chain is built from TRBV5-4 and TRBJ2-3; D unclear. The CDR3 contains 14 residues. Trimming cost V 0 bases and J 1 base, with 6 bases left between them. Germline CDR1 reads SGHNT; CDR2 reads YYREEE (reference sequence). This chain's CDR3 is CASSLAPGTDTQYF. Here the CDR3 DNA reads TGTGCCAGCAGCTTGGCCCCCGGCACAGATACGCAGTATTTT.

V gene TRBV4-3 combines with J gene TRBJ2-2; D is possibly TRBD1 (5 bases). V was trimmed by 1 base and J by 3 bases, leaving 6 bases between them. The V gene's germline CDR1 is LGHNA and CDR2 YSLEER. The CDR3 has 14 amino acids. CDR3 protein: CASSQARDTGELFF. For the CDR3, the DNA is TGCGCCAGCAGCCAAGCCAGGGACACCGGGGAGCTGTTTTTT.

V and J are TRBV28 and TRBJ1-5; no clear D. Trimming left V 5 bases short and J 0 bases short, with 20 bases between. This CDR3 comprises 18 residues. The germline CDR1 and CDR2 sequences are MDHEN and SYDVKM. This CDR3 reads CASSTTPKTRYSNQPQHF. The CDR3 DNA follows: TGTGCCAGCAGTACCACCCCCAAAACACGGTATAGCAATCAGCCCCAGCATTTT. The full variable domain, rest sourced from reference TRBV28 and TRBJ1-5, is DVKVTQSSRYLVKRTGEKVFLECVQDMDHENMFWYRQDPGLGLRLIYFSYDVKMKEKGDIPEGYSVSREKKERFSLILESASTNQTSMYLCASSTTPKTRYSNQPQHFGDGTRLSIL.

The V gene is TRBV5-4, the J gene TRBJ2-1; D unclear. The CDR3 totals 15 residues. CDR1 SGHNT and CDR2 YYREEE come from the germline V gene (reference sequence). The ends were cut back, 0 bases at V and 0 bases at J, with 7 bases in the middle. CDR3: CASSLELPSYNEQFF. In DNA, the CDR3 is TGTGCCAGCAGCTTGGAACTGCCCTCCTACAATGAGCAGTTCTTC.

The V call is TRBV5-3, the J call TRBJ2-2; D call uncertain. TRBV5-3 is an open reading frame, and its role is uncertain. CDR3 size: 15 residues. V gave up 2 bases and J gave up 1 base, with 9 bases separating them. The DNA for the CDR3 is TGTGCCAGAAGCTTAAAAAGGGTGAACACCGGGGAGCTGTTTTTT. This gives the protein CARSLKRVNTGELFF.

CDR3 sequence: CASRSDRGSYQPQHF. The CDR3 nucleotides read TGTGCCAGCAGATCCGACAGGGGGTCTTATCAGCCCCAGCATTTT. The genes are TRBV28 and TRBJ1-5, with 9 bases aligning to TRBD1. This CDR3 has 15 residues. V was pared by 6 bases and J by 5 bases, with 8 bases of the junction left unmatched. Per germline, CDR1 MDHEN and CDR2 SYDVKM.

This chain uses TRBV7-6 with TRBJ1-5, with a weak D call TRBD1 (6 bases). The CDR3 consists of 13 residues. From germline, CDR1 is SGHVS and CDR2 FNYEAQ. V dropped 5 bases and J dropped 4 bases, with 9 bases sitting between them. CDR3 sequence (DNA): TGTGCCAGCAGCCAACAGGGTAATCAGCCCCAGCATTTT. Amino acids: CASSQQGNQPQHF.

CDR3 coding DNA: TGCGCCAGCAGCTTGGATTGGGGGACGGATCAGCCCCAGCATTTT. This sequence encodes CASSLDWGTDQPQHF. The chain joins TRBV5-1 to TRBJ1-5; D might be TRBD1 (5 bases). Per the germline V gene, CDR1 is SGHRS and CDR2 is YFSETQ. The CDR3 length is 15 residues. V was shortened by 0 bases and J by 5 bases, with 12 bases between the two germline ends. The whole variable domain, filled in from reference TRBV5-1 and TRBJ1-5, reads KAGVTQTPRYLIKTRGQQVTLSCSPISGHRSVSWYQQTPGQGLQFLFEYFSETQRNKGNFPGRFSGRQFSNSRSEMNVSTLELGDSALYLCASSLDWGTDQPQHFGDGTRLSIL.

The V gene is TRBV2, the J gene TRBJ2-2; D is undetermined. V gave up 5 bases and J gave up 6 bases, with 4 bases separating them. This CDR3 comprises 11 residues. The germline V gene encodes CDR1 SNHLY and CDR2 FYNNEI. The CDR3 here is CASSNAGELFF. The DNA for the CDR3 is TGTGCCAGCAGTAACGCCGGGGAGCTGTTTTTT.

CDR3 sequence (DNA): TGCGCCAGCAGCCAAGCCCGGACGGTTGGGGAGCAGTACTTC. Translated: CASSQARTVGEQYF. The chain has TRBV4-3 and TRBJ2-7; no clear D. Trimming stripped 1 base from V and 7 bases from J, with 14 bases between. Germline CDR1 is LGHNA and CDR2 is YSLEER. The length of the CDR3 is 14 residues.

The V call is TRBV9, the J call TRBJ1-1; maybe TRBD1 (6 bases). The CDR3 totals 14 residues. Per germline, CDR1 SGDLS and CDR2 YYNGEE. Trimming removed 0 bases from V and 11 bases from J, with 17 bases in between. CDR3 loop: CASSVASTGWDAFF. The CDR3 DNA is TGTGCCAGCAGCGTAGCTTCGACAGGATGGGATGCTTTCTTT.

The chain couples TRBV5-4 to TRBJ2-3, with 7 positions matching TRBD1. The CDR3 sequence is 19 residues long. J lost 0 bases, V lost 4 bases, and 17 bases had no gene match. The germline gives CDR1 SGHNT, CDR2 YYREEE (reference sequence). The CDR3 DNA reads as TGTGCCAGCAGCCCGGTGGGTAGAGGGGGCTATACTAGCACAGATACGCAGTATTTT. Translation: CASSPVGRGGYTSTDTQYF. Full variable domain (remainder filled in from reference TRBV5-4 and TRBJ2-3): ETGVTQSPTHLIKTRGQQVTLRCSSQSGHNTVSWYQQALGQGPQFIFQYYREEENGRGNFPPRFSGLQFPNYSSELNVNALELDDSALYLCASSPVGRGGYTSTDTQYFGPGTRLTVL.

V is TRBV28 and J is TRBJ2-7; D gene unclear. The CDR3 is 15 amino acids. The V and J ends lost 5 bases and 3 bases respectively, with 17 bases between them. In germline, CDR1 is MDHEN, CDR2 SYDVKM. The CDR3 here is CASSHSLAGDYEQYF. As DNA, the CDR3 is TGTGCCAGCAGTCATTCCTTAGCTGGGGACTACGAGCAGTACTTC.

This chain links TRBV5-1 with TRBJ2-7; D is ambiguous. CDR1 is SGHRS and CDR2 is YFSETQ in the germline V gene. V dropped 4 bases and J dropped 2 bases, with 10 bases sitting between them. The CDR3 sequence is 13 residues long. CDR3 sequence reads: CASSDSRTYEQYF. In DNA, the CDR3 is TGCGCCAGCAGCGACTCCCGTACCTACGAGCAGTACTTC.

Concerning this clone: One end of the junction varies from germline; a read error may be responsible. The chain links TRBV7-7 to TRBJ1-3, with a possible D match to TRBD1 (6 bases). Germline V gene data show CDR1 as SSHAT and CDR2 as FNYEAQ (reference sequence). CDR3 length equals 17 residues. DNA for the CDR3: TGTGCTAGCAGCCGCTGTCGTGGGGGCCACTCTGGAAACACCATATATTTT. Translation gives CASSRCRGGHSGNTIYF. The full variable domain, rest sourced from reference TRBV7-7 and TRBJ1-3, is GAGVSQSPRYKVTKRGQDVTLRCDPISSHATLYWYQQALGQGPEFLTYFNYEAQPDKSGLPSDRFSAERPEGSISTLTIQRTEQRDSAMYRCASSRCRGGHSGNTIYFGEGSWLTVV.

The V and J genes are TRBV6-1 and TRBJ2-1, with a possible D match to TRBD1 (7 bases). The CDR3 is made up of 14 amino acids. Germline assignment: CDR1 MNHNS and CDR2 SASEGT. Trimming took off 3 bases at V and 10 bases at J, with 16 bases between the two ends. The DNA for the CDR3 is TGTGCCAGCAGTGATAGGGGGCGGGGACAAGAGCAGTTCTTC. This codes for CASSDRGRGQEQFF.

This sequence joins TRBV9 and TRBJ2-6; tentatively, D is TRBD1 (6 bases). Germline loops: CDR1 SGDLS, CDR2 YYNGEE. Trimming left V 4 bases short and J 2 bases short, with 10 bases between. The CDR3 totals 15 residues. For the CDR3, the DNA is TGTGCCAGCAGCCGTAGGACAGCTGGGGCCAACGTCCTGACTTTC. Amino acid sequence: CASSRRTAGANVLTF. Looking up the rest from reference TRBV9 and TRBJ2-6 gives the full variable domain: DSGVTQTPKHLITATGQRVTLRCSPRSGDLSVYWYQQSLDQGLQFLIQYYNGEERAKGNILERFSAQQFPDLHSELNLSSLELGDSALYFCASSRRTAGANVLTFGAGSRLTVL.

The chain employs TRBV4-1 and TRBJ2-2, with D possibly being TRBD2 (6 bases). The CDR3 covers 16 residues. The V gene's germline CDR1 is MGHRA and CDR2 YSYEKL. Trimming pared 2 bases from V and 4 bases from J, leaving 14 bases between. The CDR3 loop is CASSQLARVFTGELFF. In nucleotides, the CDR3 is TGCGCCAGCAGCCAACTAGCGAGAGTTTTCACCGGGGAGCTGTTTTTT.

V usage is TRBV4-3 and J usage is TRBJ2-6; no clear D gene. V was clipped by 4 bases and J by 2 bases, with 15 bases between them. The CDR3 consists of 17 residues. Per germline, CDR1 LGHNA and CDR2 YSLEER. CDR3 in DNA: TGCGCCAGCAGCCTTGAAACTACTCCACCTGGGGCCAACGTCCTGACTTTC. Translation: CASSLETTPPGANVLTF.

CDR3 loop: CASSYREFGTTDTQYF. The CDR3 DNA is TGTGCCAGCAGTTACAGAGAATTTGGGACCACAGATACGCAGTATTTT. The rearrangement uses TRBV6-5 and TRBJ2-3; possibly TRBD1 or TRBD2 for D (5 bases each). The CDR3 consists of 16 residues. Germline V CDR1 and CDR2: MNHEY, SVGAGI. V was trimmed by 2 bases and J by 2 bases, leaving 14 bases between them.

The J gene is TRBJ1-1, the V gene TRBV29-1; 10 bases agree with TRBD1. The CDR3 is 12 residues long. The V segment lost 6 bases and the J segment 11 bases; nucleotides outside the gene matches: 9. Germline V gene lookup returns CDR1 SQVTM and CDR2 ANQGSEA. The CDR3 here is CSVTRDRGQAFF. CDR3 nucleotides: TGCAGCGTCACCCGGGACAGGGGCCAGGCTTTCTTT.

The chain uses TRBV7-8 and TRBJ2-1, with 11 bases lining up with TRBD2. The CDR3 is made up of 17 amino acids. CDR1 is SGHVS and CDR2 is FQNEAQ in the germline V gene. The V gene end was trimmed by 4 bases and the J gene end by 2 bases; junction bases not matched to a gene: 7. The CDR3 sequence: CASSYSGRAQPYNEQFF. In DNA form, the CDR3 reads TGTGCCAGCAGCTATAGCGGGAGGGCCCAACCCTACAATGAGCAGTTCTTC.

This chain joins TRBV6-1 and TRBJ2-5; D assignment may be TRBD1 or TRBD2 (5 bases each). Looked up from germline, CDR1 is MNHNS and CDR2 is SASEGT. Trimming took off 7 bases at V and 4 bases at J, with 10 bases between the two ends. There are 12 residues in the CDR3. The CDR3 DNA reads TGTGCCAGCACCGGGGCTAGAGAGACCCAGTACTTC. Protein product: CASTGARETQYF.

The rearrangement links TRBV5-1 to TRBJ2-7; D not certain. Between the trimmed V and J ends, which lost 4 bases and 0 bases, there was a span of 11 bases. Germline CDR1 is SGHRS and CDR2 is YFSETQ. This CDR3 region has 14 residues. CDR3 region: CASSRDISSYEQYF. CDR3 in DNA: TGCGCCAGCAGCAGGGATATTAGCTCCTACGAGCAGTACTTC.

The J gene is TRBJ1-4, the V gene TRBV5-1, with D hard to call. CDR3 length: 16 residues. Germline V gene lookup returns CDR1 SGHRS and CDR2 YFSETQ. Trimming stripped 2 bases from V and 4 bases from J, with 15 bases between. CDR3 region: CASSFGVAELNEKLFF. CDR3 in DNA: TGCGCCAGCAGCTTCGGTGTCGCGGAGCTTAATGAAAAACTGTTTTTT.

The chain couples TRBV5-5 to TRBJ1-5; D gene unclear. Germline CDR1 SGHKS, CDR2 YYEKEE (reference sequence). This CDR3 is built from 15 residues. Trimming shortened V by 4 bases and J by 6 bases, and 17 bases separated the two germline ends. The CDR3 bases are TGTGCCAGCAGCCCCACTCCCAAGGGAATTCAGCCCCAGCATTTT. Protein: CASSPTPKGIQPQHF.

This clone was counted only a few times. This chain connects TRBV4-2 to TRBJ2-5; 7 bases line up with TRBD1. The germline V gene encodes CDR1 LGHNA and CDR2 YNFKEQ. The V segment lost 4 bases and the J segment 5 bases; nucleotides outside the gene matches: 7. The CDR3 is 14 amino acids. CDR3 nucleotide sequence: TGTGCCAGCAGCCCCCGCACCAGGGGGGAGACCCAGTACTTC. It encodes CASSPRTRGETQYF.